The present T cell receptor (beta chain) was sequenced within a study of blood T cell repertoires in COVID-19. For the study at large: Spain, Italy and the United States supplied samples that represented acute and convalescent COVID-19.

Ages ranged from about 18 to 100 years, with residence in some 25 US areas. Cohort allocation depended upon clinical history that participants reported. Per the original data handling: The assay estimated nucleated cells by amplifying reference gene primers. The data were produced by immunoSEQ multiplex PCR, yet TCRdb's version contains in-frame clones alone and is incomplete. V, J and clone size are taken as reported in that table, and D and trimming were inferred from the DNA itself. The sample carries around 260,000 clones, approximately 85% recorded once. CDR3 size: 16 residues. Germline V gene lookup returns CDR1 GTSNPN and CDR2 SVGIG (reference sequence). V was shortened by 0 bases and J by 3 bases, with 18 bases between the two germline ends.

The V gene is TRBV30, the J gene TRBJ2-7; a weak D match, TRBD2 (5 bases). The sequence came from a woman aged 25 to 45 who had recovered from COVID-19. Sequenced sample: PBMCs or T cells enriched from blood (not recorded which). This chain's CDR3 is CAWSVSRTRPLYEQYF. The DNA for the CDR3 is TGTGCCTGGAGTGTGTCCCGAACTAGACCACTCTACGAGCAGTACTTC.